This TCR beta chain appears in the sequencing data of a study of vaccination and CD4 T cells after COVID-19. Study-level information: Post-vaccine sampling followed dose two by a median about 69 days (range 14 to 241).

Researchers used the Oncomine TCR Beta short-read assay to sequence DNA from cultured CD4+ T cells. Each CDR3 protein is one row after TCRdb ran MiXCR on the PCR reads. The repertoire holds about 10,000 distinct CDR3 sequences, 65% to 75% seen once, with under 13% in the top ten. The treatment: roughly 10-day PBMC culture with coronavirus spike peptide pools or control peptides (ViraFEST assay). V was pared by 3 bases and J by 8 bases, with 13 bases between. The CDR3 is made up of 12 amino acids. Germline loops: CDR1 DFQATT, CDR2 SNEGSKA (reference sequence). Note on this clonotype: Its antigen remains unidentified.

Sequencing was carried out using CD4+ T cells from blood, cultured in vitro. The chain combines TRBV20-1 with TRBJ1-2; D might be TRBD1 (5 bases). This sequence was found in a human donor who had recovered from COVID-19. CDR3: CSARRDAGGYTF. CDR3 coding DNA: TGCAGTGCTAGGAGGGACGCAGGGGGCTACACCTTC.